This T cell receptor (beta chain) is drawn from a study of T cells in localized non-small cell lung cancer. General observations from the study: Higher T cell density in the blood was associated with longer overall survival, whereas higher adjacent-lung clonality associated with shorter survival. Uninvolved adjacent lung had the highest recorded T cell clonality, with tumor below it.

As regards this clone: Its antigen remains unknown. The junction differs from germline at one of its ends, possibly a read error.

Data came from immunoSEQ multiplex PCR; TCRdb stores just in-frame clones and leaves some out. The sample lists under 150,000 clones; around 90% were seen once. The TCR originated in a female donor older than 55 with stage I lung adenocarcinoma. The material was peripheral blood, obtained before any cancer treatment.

In nucleotides, the CDR3 is TGTGCCAGCACTGAATCTGAGGGGTCGGGCAATCAGCCCCAGCATTTT. The encoded protein is CASTESEGSGNQPQHF. The V gene is TRBV6-1, the J gene TRBJ1-5; D is possibly TRBD1 (5 bases). Germline lookup yields CDR1 MNHNS and CDR2 SASEGT. The CDR3 has 16 residues.